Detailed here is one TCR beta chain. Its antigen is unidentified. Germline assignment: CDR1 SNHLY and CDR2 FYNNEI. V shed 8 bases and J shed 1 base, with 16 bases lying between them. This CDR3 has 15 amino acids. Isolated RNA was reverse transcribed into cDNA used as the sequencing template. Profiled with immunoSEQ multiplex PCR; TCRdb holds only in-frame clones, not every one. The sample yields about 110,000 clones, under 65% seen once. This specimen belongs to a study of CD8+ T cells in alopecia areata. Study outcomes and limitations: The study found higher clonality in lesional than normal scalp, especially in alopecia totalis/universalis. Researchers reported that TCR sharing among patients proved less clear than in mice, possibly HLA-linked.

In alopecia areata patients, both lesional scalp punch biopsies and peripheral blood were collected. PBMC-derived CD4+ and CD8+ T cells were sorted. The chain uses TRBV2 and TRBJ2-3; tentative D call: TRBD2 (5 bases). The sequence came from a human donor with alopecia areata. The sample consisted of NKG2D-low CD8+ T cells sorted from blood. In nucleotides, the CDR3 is TGTGCCAGCGAGGGTAGGGCGGAGGGCACAGATACGCAGTATTTT. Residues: CASEGRAEGTDTQYF.